This entry lists 18 T cell receptor beta chains sequenced from one sample in a study of shared clonotypes between healthy human individuals. Selected positively for CCR7 and CD45RO-negative, naive CD8 cells excluded terminally differentiated effector memory CD45RA+ cells. Assay used: immunoSEQ multiplex PCR; TCRdb lists only in-frame clones, some missing. The sample holds about 680,000 clones, about 91% seen once. The sample consisted of naive CD8+ T cells sorted from blood. The receptors come from a man aged 25-45 years in good health.

The genes are TRBV27 and TRBJ2-7, with D possibly TRBD2 on 5 matching bases. Germline-derived CDR1 and CDR2 are MNHEY and SMNVEV (reference sequence). The CDR3 length is 14 residues. The V end was cut by 5 bases, the J end by 2 bases, with 13 bases between. The CDR3, as DNA: TGTGCCAGCAGTCCCGGCGGGCGAACCTACGAGCAGTACTTC. Its translation: CASSPGGRTYEQYF.

V and J are TRBV9 and TRBJ2-1, with a possible D match to TRBD2 (6 bases). Germline values: CDR1 SGDLS, CDR2 YYNGEE. The length of the CDR3 is 17 residues. V lost 5 bases and J lost 4, with 22 bases in between. Here the CDR3 DNA reads TGTGCCAGCAGTTCGTCCCGGGCGGGGCTACTATACAATGAGCAGTTCTTC. Translated, it gives CASSSSRAGLLYNEQFF.

The chain couples TRBV27 to TRBJ2-7, with a possible D match to TRBD1 (5 bases). The length of the CDR3 is 14 residues. The germline gives CDR1 MNHEY, CDR2 SMNVEV (reference sequence). Between the trimmed V and J ends, which lost 6 bases and 3 bases, there was a span of 15 bases. The CDR3: CASRPNQGSYEQYF. In nucleotides, the CDR3 is TGTGCCAGCAGACCCAACCAGGGAAGCTACGAGCAGTACTTC.

This clone has just one count. The chain uses TRBV4-1 and TRBJ2-7, with 8 bases fitting TRBD2. With V trimmed by 4 bases and J by 2 bases, 13 bases remained unmatched. The CDR3 sequence is 17 residues long. Germline CDR1 is MGHRA and CDR2 is YSYEKL. The CDR3 coding sequence is TGCGCCAGCAGCCCCCTAGGGAGCGGGACTAGAACCTACGAGCAGTACTTC. Translating it yields CASSPLGSGTRTYEQYF.

This clone appeared once. This rearrangement joins TRBV6-4 to TRBJ2-1; the match to TRBD2 covers 12 bases. After removal of 5 bases from V and 0 bases from J, the junction contained 8 bases not matched to a gene. CDR3 length: 18 amino acids. CDR1 and CDR2 from the germline V gene are MRHNA and SNTAGT. The CDR3 loop is CASSRLAGVISSYNEQFF. CDR3 sequence (DNA): TGTGCCAGCAGTAGACTAGCGGGAGTGATTAGCTCCTACAATGAGCAGTTCTTC.

This chain links TRBV28 with TRBJ2-1; TRBD2 aligns across 13 bases. Germline trimming cut 5 bases from V and 7 bases from J; bases unmatched to any gene: 8. Germline assignment: CDR1 MDHEN and CDR2 SYDVKM. The CDR3 loop spans 16 amino acids. The CDR3 sequence is CASSTIWTSGRNEQFF. The DNA of the CDR3 is TGTGCCAGCAGTACCATCTGGACTAGCGGGAGAAATGAGCAGTTCTTC.

The chain links TRBV29-1 to TRBJ2-3, with TRBD2 matching 9 bases. The length of the CDR3 is 19 residues. Per the germline V gene, CDR1 is SQVTM and CDR2 is ANQGSEA. The V gene end was trimmed by 3 bases and the J gene end by 1 base; junction bases not matched to a gene: 17. This chain's CDR3 is CSVDRVAGAQEGRTDTQYF. The CDR3 nucleotides are TGCAGCGTTGATCGGGTAGCGGGAGCCCAGGAGGGACGCACAGATACGCAGTATTTT.

CDR3 coding DNA: TGTGCCAGCAGGGGGCTTGGGGCCAACGTCCTGACTTTC. Translated: CASRGLGANVLTF. The rearrangement uses TRBV27 and TRBJ2-6; D is possibly TRBD1 (5 bases). Germline CDR1 reads MNHEY; CDR2 reads SMNVEV (reference sequence). The length of the CDR3 is 13 residues. Trimming cost V 6 bases and J 3 bases, with 6 bases left between them.

This chain uses TRBV2 with TRBJ1-1; D gene ambiguous. Germline-derived CDR1 and CDR2 are SNHLY and FYNNEI. V lost 6 bases, J lost 0 bases, and 11 bases lay in between. The CDR3 runs to 14 residues. The CDR3 protein is CASSAEGLNTEAFF. CDR3 sequence (DNA): TGTGCCAGCAGCGCTGAAGGGTTGAACACTGAAGCTTTCTTT.

As regards this clone: In the same sample, other DNA sequences code for this CDR3. The rearrangement links TRBV29-1 to TRBJ2-1; D is ambiguous. CDR1 SQVTM and CDR2 ANQGSEA come from the germline V gene. The ends were cut back, 3 bases at V and 6 bases at J, with 6 bases in the middle. This CDR3 has 11 residues. The CDR3 sequence: CSVEGGNEQFF. CDR3 in DNA: TGCAGCGTTGAGGGCGGCAATGAGCAGTTCTTC.

This clone was counted a single time. V and J are TRBV7-9 and TRBJ1-5; 9 nucleotides match TRBD1. With V trimmed by 4 bases and J by 4 bases, 2 bases remained unmatched. The CDR3 totals 14 residues. CDR1 SEHNR and CDR2 FQNEAQ come from the germline V gene (reference sequence). Written as DNA, the CDR3 is TGTGCCAGCAGCTGGGGGACAGGGAATCAGCCCCAGCATTTT. Translated: CASSWGTGNQPQHF.

About this clone itself: A junction end diverges from the germline sequence, so it may reflect a read error. V is TRBV6-1 and J is TRBJ2-7; TRBD1 or TRBD2 may be the D gene (5 bases each). The CDR3 sequence is 11 residues long. In germline, CDR1 is MNHNS, CDR2 SASEGT. For the CDR3, the DNA is TGTGCCAGCAGTGCAATGGGACGCCTAGCCTTC. As protein: CASSAMGRLAF.

The gene calls are TRBV5-1 and TRBJ2-7, with 7 positions matching TRBD1. J gave up 2 bases and V 3 bases, and 14 bases lay outside the gene matches. In germline, CDR1 is SGHRS, CDR2 YFSETQ. This CDR3 is 17 amino acids long. The CDR3 nucleotides read TGCGCCAGCAGCTCGAGACCGGGACAGATTTTCCCCTACGAGCAGTACTTC. Its protein is CASSSRPGQIFPYEQYF.

The rearrangement links TRBV27 to TRBJ2-7; D possibly uses TRBD1 or TRBD2 (6 bases each). The CDR3 runs 14 residues. Trimming removed 7 bases at V and 4 bases at J, with 17 bases between. Germline V gene data show CDR1 as MNHEY and CDR2 as SMNVEV (reference sequence). The CDR3 region has the DNA TGTGCCAGCAAGGAAGGGGGGCGGAATTACGAGCAGTACTTC. Its protein product is CASKEGGRNYEQYF.

V usage is TRBV18 and J usage is TRBJ1-1, with 8 bases matching TRBD1. Germline V lookup: CDR1 KGHSH, CDR2 LQKENI. J was trimmed by 1 base and V by 6 bases; bases with no gene match: 10. The CDR3 length is 16 residues. CDR3 bases: TGTGCCAGCTCCCACCGGACAGGGAGAACGAACACTGAAGCTTTCTTT. Translated, it gives CASSHRTGRTNTEAFF.

This chain joins TRBV29-1 and TRBJ2-2; the match to TRBD2 covers 14 bases. CDR3 size: 16 residues. V shed 6 bases, J shed 1 base, and the junction held 4 bases outside the gene matches. From germline, CDR1 is SQVTM and CDR2 ANQGSEA. CDR3 sequence: CSVDGTSGGNTGELFF. For the CDR3, the DNA is TGCAGCGTGGACGGGACTAGCGGGGGGAACACCGGGGAGCTGTTTTTT.

The chain joins TRBV28 to TRBJ2-2; 8 nucleotides match TRBD1. The CDR3 length is 17 residues. Germline CDR1 reads MDHEN; CDR2 reads SYDVKM. The junction had 14 bases not matched to a gene; V was cut back by 5 bases and J by 6 bases. CDR3 DNA sequence: TGTGCCAGCAGTCAGATCCGAGGGCAGGGGGCCTCCGGGGAGCTGTTTTTT. Translated, it gives CASSQIRGQGASGELFF. The complete variable domain, with remaining parts taken from reference TRBV28 and TRBJ2-2, reads DVKVTQSSRYLVKRTGEKVFLECVQDMDHENMFWYRQDPGLGLRLIYFSYDVKMKEKGDIPEGYSVSREKKERFSLILESASTNQTSMYLCASSQIRGQGASGELFFGEGSRLTVL.

The chain links TRBV19 to TRBJ2-3; 8 positions agree with TRBD2. This CDR3 is 14 amino acids long. Looked up from germline, CDR1 is LNHDA and CDR2 is SQIVND (reference sequence). The V and J ends lost 5 bases and 4 bases, in that order; junction bases with no gene match: 5. CDR3 nucleotides: TGTGCCAGTAGTGCTAGGACTAGCCCAGATACGCAGTATTTT. Protein sequence: CASSARTSPDTQYF. Combining the CDR3 with reference TRBV19 and TRBJ2-3 gives the whole variable domain DGGITQSPKYLFRKEGQNVTLSCEQNLNHDAMYWYRQDPGQGLRLIYYSQIVNDFQKGDIAEGYSVSREKKESFPLTVTSAQKNPTAFYLCASSARTSPDTQYFGPGTRLTVL.